This T cell receptor (beta chain) was found in a study of response to subunit inactivated influenza vaccine. The CDR3 is made up of 15 amino acids. V lost 5 bases to trimming and J lost 3 bases; unmatched junction nucleotides: 4. Germline assignment: CDR1 WSHSY and CDR2 SAAADI. In TCRdb, the RT-PCR reads were re-called with MiXCR into one record per CDR3 protein. The sample holds hundreds of thousands of distinct CDR3 sequences; about 15% are singletons and the top ten take around a tenth. Study observations and caveats: Authors suggested each seasonal influenza vaccination recruits few new T cells.

Only a few counts were recorded for this clonotype. What it recognizes is unknown. Specimen: PBMCs from blood, collected less than 13 days after vaccination. V is TRBV10-2 and J is TRBJ2-3; 11 bases match TRBD1. The clonotype comes from a man aged 45 to 65 who received an inactivated influenza vaccine. The CDR3 is CASSSGQGVTDTQYF. CDR3 bases: TGCGCCAGCAGTTCGGGACAGGGGGTTACAGATACGCAGTATTTT.